Reported below is one TCR beta chain. What this receptor recognizes is not known. Base qualities are not recorded, but no much larger clone differs from it by a single base. The data were obtained in a study of blood T cell repertoires in COVID-19 (dated by TCRdb to the early 2020s). A note on the overall study: Samples from collaborators originated in the United States, Italy and Spain and spanned both the acute and convalescent phases of COVID-19. The prospective study material was composed of cDNA or gDNA derived from T cells, B-cell-depleted T cells, or PBMCs. Subjects who had been exposed to COVID-19, were actively infected with it, or had recovered from it provided the deeply sampled blood TCRbeta repertoires that made up the dataset. The repertoires were made available in a free public database intended to serve as a resource for research on the immune response to SARS-CoV-2. Samples came from the ongoing ImmuneRACE study (first 160 participants) plus 1,254 subjects from 6 global collaborators. Sample metadata almost always included a de-identified subject ID, COVID-19 status, age in years and sex. HLA class I and class II types, where available, came from metadata supplied by the sample provider rather than from assay-based typing.

Sequences MNHEY (CDR1) and SVGAGI (CDR2) are obtained from the germline V gene. The cysteine opens and the phenylalanine closes a CDR3 of 12 amino acids. The read is trimmed to its CDR3 DNA, 36 bases read in frame from base 1. Cut back by 7 bases and 0 bases, the V and J ends lie 6 bases apart. The immunoSEQ Assay, a bias-controlled multiplex PCR, was used to amplify TCRbeta CDR3 regions from genomic DNA. On the study's bioinformatics: The number of nucleated cells in each sample was estimated by amplification of reference gene primers within the assay. To quantify the absolute abundance of each unique TCRbeta CDR3 rearrangement, sequence reads were collapsed and filtered. Productive Simpson clonality was computed per sample as the square root of Simpson's diversity index over productive rearrangements. This is the immuneACCESS table as TCRdb keeps it, with only in-frame sequences that have V and J called. A part of the clones is gone; compared with another copy, unresolved V genes explain less than half, and the rest is unexplained. V and J calls and clone size are as listed in that table; D and trimming were resolved from the DNA. The table for this sample lists 200,000 or so clones; approximately 79% of them were counted only once. Of the sample, roughly 17% falls within the top ten clones.

On the study overall, not on this receptor specifically: The amount of clinical and demographic metadata varied by source and participant and was provided uncurated.

Collaborating institutions collected whole blood in K2EDTA tubes following their own protocols. Collaborator samples were shipped for TCRbeta analysis as frozen whole blood, isolated PBMCs, or DNA extracted from either sample type. Rearrangement joined TRBV6-5 to TRBJ1-1, with the D gene uncertain. The specimen was peripheral blood. The receptor's source is a man in his fifties or sixties with active or convalescent COVID-19. This receptor has the CDR3 CASKRLNTEAFF. In nucleotides, the sequence is TGTGCCAGCAAGAGATTGAACACTGAAGCTTTCTTT.